This passage covers 21 T cell receptor beta chains from one sample sequenced in a study of CD8 T cells in Susac syndrome. The RNA input was 0.5 to 1 ug, and it was reverse transcribed with random hexamers. TCRdb used MiXCR to reprocess the immunoSEQ multiplex PCR reads, holding one entry per CDR3 protein. The sample consists of some 180,000 distinct CDR3 sequences, about 95% of them appearing once. Sequencing was performed on CD4+ T cells from PBMCs. Receptor source: a human donor in good health.

This clonotype has a single count. This chain connects TRBV27 to TRBJ2-6; D is unclear. CDR1 and CDR2 from the germline V gene are MNHEY and SMNVEV (reference sequence). With 5 bases removed from V and 2 bases from J, the gap between germline ends came to 7 bases. The CDR3 totals 14 residues. The CDR3 sequence is CASSERPGANVLTF. CDR3 bases: TGTGCCAGCAGTGAGCGTCCTGGGGCCAACGTCCTGACTTTC.

The chain is built from TRBV28 and TRBJ1-2, with 7 bases identical to TRBD1. The CDR3 spans 13 residues. V shed 6 bases and J 7 bases; nucleotides not matched to a gene: 8. Germline assignment: CDR1 MDHEN and CDR2 SYDVKM. The CDR3 loop is CASRTDRASGYTF. The CDR3 DNA reads TGTGCCAGCAGAACCGACAGGGCATCTGGCTACACCTTC.

The rearrangement joins TRBV29-1 to TRBJ2-5; 8 bases fit TRBD1. CDR3 size: 11 residues. With 7 bases clipped from V and 5 bases from J, the junction kept 3 bases outside the gene matches. CDR1 and CDR2 from the germline V gene are SQVTM and ANQGSEA. The CDR3 bases are TGCAGCGGGACAGGGAGCGAGACCCAGTACTTC. Encoded protein: CSGTGSETQYF.

The chain's CDR3 is CASSLALAEETQYF. Here the CDR3 DNA reads TGCGCCAGCAGCTTGGCTCTAGCGGAAGAGACCCAGTACTTC. The V and J genes are TRBV5-1 and TRBJ2-5, with 7 nucleotides matching TRBD2. Germline V gene sequence: CDR1 SGHRS, CDR2 YFSETQ. The V and J ends lost 0 bases and 3 bases, in that order; junction bases with no gene match: 2. The CDR3 sequence is 14 residues long.

The chain couples TRBV3-1 to TRBJ1-5, with D perhaps TRBD1 (6 bases). The CDR3 runs to 14 residues. Deletions cut 1 base from V and 6 bases from J, with 10 bases between. Germline CDR1 and CDR2: LGHDT and YNNKEL (reference sequence). The CDR3 coding sequence is TGTGCCAGCAGCCAAGGGGCAGGGGCTCAGCCCCAGCATTTT. Amino acid sequence: CASSQGAGAQPQHF. The full variable domain, its missing parts supplied by reference TRBV3-1 and TRBJ1-5, is DTAVSQTPKYLVTQMGNDKSIKCEQNLGHDTMYWYKQDSKKFLKIMFSYNNKELIINETVPNRFSPKSPDKAHLNLHINSLELGDSAVYFCASSQGAGAQPQHFGDGTRLSIL.

This rearrangement joins TRBV29-1 to TRBJ2-1; tentative D call: TRBD1 (6 bases). The V end lost 2 bases, the J end lost 9 bases, and 20 bases lay between the germline ends. The length of the CDR3 is 15 residues. CDR1 and CDR2 (germline): SQVTM, ANQGSEA. As DNA, the CDR3 is TGCAGCGTTGAAAGGGTACAGGGAATTTTAGGTGAGCAGTTCTTC. Translated: CSVERVQGILGEQFF.

The genes are TRBV6-6 and TRBJ2-1, with D tentatively TRBD1 or TRBD2 (5 bases each). Germline V gives CDR1 MNHNY, CDR2 SVGAGI (reference sequence). CDR3 length: 14 amino acids. The CDR3 is CTTNGEGYYNEQFF. The DNA of the CDR3 is TGTACAACAAACGGAGAGGGGTACTACAATGAGCAGTTCTTC.

V usage is TRBV19 and J usage is TRBJ1-5, with TRBD1 as a possible D gene (5 bases). From germline, CDR1 is LNHDA and CDR2 SQIVND (reference sequence). V lost 6 bases and J lost 5, with 11 bases in between. The CDR3 sequence is 13 residues long. The CDR3 bases are TGTGCCAGTAGCCGGGACCGTGATCAGCCCCAGCATTTT. This gives the protein CASSRDRDQPQHF.

The V and J genes are TRBV15 and TRBJ1-1; D might be TRBD1 (5 bases). V lost 0 bases, J lost 3 bases, and 8 bases lay in between. The germline CDR1 and CDR2 sequences are LNHNV and YYDKDF (reference sequence). This CDR3 region has 14 residues. CDR3 nucleotide sequence: TGTGCCACCAGCAGAGATCCCAGGGACACTGAAGCTTTCTTT. Amino acids: CATSRDPRDTEAFF.

The chain joins TRBV2 to TRBJ1-1; TRBD1 might be the D (5 bases). In germline, CDR1 is SNHLY, CDR2 FYNNEI. The CDR3 consists of 14 residues. V shed 5 bases and J shed 4 bases, with 14 bases lying between them. The CDR3: CASSPRALGTEAFF. For the CDR3, the DNA is TGTGCCAGCAGTCCCAGGGCTCTGGGCACTGAAGCTTTCTTT.

The gene calls are TRBV7-9 and TRBJ2-7; 15 bases match TRBD2. In germline, CDR1 is SEHNR, CDR2 FQNEAQ (reference sequence). The CDR3 length is 12 residues. V lost 11 bases, J lost 7 bases, and 3 bases stayed unmatched. The CDR3 loop reads CAGGLAGGEQYF. CDR3 DNA sequence: TGTGCCGGAGGACTAGCGGGAGGGGAGCAGTACTTC.

This chain connects TRBV28 to TRBJ2-1, with D unresolved. Germline lookup yields CDR1 MDHEN and CDR2 SYDVKM. The V gene lost 11 bases and the J gene lost 7 bases, with 9 bases spanning the gap. This CDR3 has 10 residues. CDR3 residues: CAVWGNEQFF. In DNA form, the CDR3 reads TGTGCCGTCTGGGGAAATGAGCAGTTCTTC.

This rearrangement joins TRBV7-3 to TRBJ2-5; D ambiguous. Germline V gene data show CDR1 as SGHTA and CDR2 as FQGTGA. V dropped 4 bases and J dropped 2 bases, with 8 bases sitting between them. CDR3 length equals 13 residues. As DNA, the CDR3 is TGTGCCAGCAGCTCCGAACTACAAGAGACCCAGTACTTC. The encoded protein is CASSSELQETQYF.

This clonotype was recorded only once. The chain combines TRBV9 with TRBJ2-7; D gene ambiguous. This CDR3 is built from 13 residues. Deletions cut 0 bases from V and 6 bases from J, with 10 bases between. CDR1 and CDR2 from the germline V gene are SGDLS and YYNGEE. The CDR3 region is CASSVAGDTEQYF. Written as DNA, the CDR3 is TGTGCCAGCAGCGTAGCTGGTGACACCGAGCAGTACTTC.

The chain is built from TRBV15 and TRBJ2-7; 7 bases are a match to TRBD1. V lost 3 bases to trimming and J lost 3 bases; unmatched junction nucleotides: 5. The CDR3 covers 14 residues. CDR1 LNHNV and CDR2 YYDKDF come from the germline V gene (reference sequence). The CDR3, as DNA: TGTGCCACCAGCAGCTTGGGACAGCACTACGAGCAGTACTTC. Residues: CATSSLGQHYEQYF.

For the CDR3, the DNA is TGTAAGGGAGACAGGATTAAGGGGAGCTATGGCTACACCTTC. Protein product: CKGDRIKGSYGYTF. This rearrangement joins TRBV30 to TRBJ1-2, with a tentative D call TRBD1 (6 bases). The length of the CDR3 is 14 residues. Germline loops: CDR1 GTSNPN, CDR2 SVGIG (reference sequence).

The V call is TRBV30, the J call TRBJ2-2; possible D gene TRBD1, 6 bases. V was clipped by 1 base and J by 7 bases, with 13 bases between them. CDR3 length: 14 residues. From germline, CDR1 is GTSNPN and CDR2 SVGIG (reference sequence). CDR3 sequence reads: CAWSGIGGIGELFF. CDR3 in DNA: TGTGCCTGGAGTGGGATAGGGGGAATCGGGGAGCTGTTTTTT.

The chain employs TRBV6-2 or TRBV6-3 and TRBJ2-3; 7 nucleotides line up with TRBD2. Germline loops: CDR1 MNHEY, CDR2 SVGEGT. Losses at the gene ends were 6 bases for V and 2 bases for J; bases not matched to a gene: 8. The CDR3 loop spans 15 amino acids. In nucleotides, the CDR3 is TGTGCCAGCAGCTTCGGGGGGACTCACACAGATACGCAGTATTTT. Encoded protein: CASSFGGTHTDTQYF.

The V gene is TRBV20-1, the J gene TRBJ1-2; tentatively, D is TRBD1 (5 bases). Between the trimmed V and J ends, which lost 3 bases and 10 bases, there was a span of 12 bases. CDR3 length: 11 residues. CDR1 and CDR2 from the germline V gene are DFQATT and SNEGSKA (reference sequence). The CDR3 sequence is CSASRERDYTF. The CDR3 DNA is TGCAGTGCTAGCAGGGAAAGGGACTACACCTTC.

The chain employs TRBV25-1 and TRBJ1-5, with TRBD1 as a possible D gene (5 bases). V lost 2 bases to trimming and J lost 6 bases, with 11 bases between them. CDR1 MGHDK and CDR2 SYGVNS come from the germline V gene. The CDR3 runs to 14 residues. CDR3 nucleotides: TGTGCCAGCAGTGAAAGCCTAGGGGCTCAGCCCCAGCATTTT. Its translation is CASSESLGAQPQHF.

This clonotype was seen a single time. The chain joins TRBV30 to TRBJ2-3, with D possibly matching TRBD1 (6 bases). V lost 3 bases and J 3 bases, leaving 10 bases between the germline ends. The length of the CDR3 is 13 residues. Germline V lookup: CDR1 GTSNPN, CDR2 SVGIG (reference sequence). For the CDR3, the DNA is TGTGCCTGGAGCAGGGGATCGACAGATACGCAGTATTTT. This encodes CAWSRGSTDTQYF.